This T cell receptor (beta chain) was sequenced during a study of T cells in Graves' hyperthyroidism and ophthalmopathy. Study at large: Blood was drawn when the patient was first diagnosed and still untreated. Whole-study findings and limits: Progression to ophthalmopathy was predicted a median of roughly 6.5 months early. Most thyroid clonotypes that were expanded above 0.001 also turned up in blood.

This CDR3 spans 15 amino acids. Trimming cost V 0 bases and J 2 bases, with 9 bases left between them. Germline V gene lookup returns CDR1 SGDLS and CDR2 YYNGEE. RNA transcripts provided the source from which TCR beta CDR3 regions were amplified. TCR CDR3 underwent first-round RT-PCR with the HTBI primer set. TCRdb reprocessed the multiplex PCR reads with MiXCR, giving one entry per CDR3 protein. The sample consists of about 410,000 distinct CDR3 sequences, roughly 15% of them appearing once. In this sample, this clonotype turned up many times. Its target is unknown. The V gene is TRBV9, the J gene TRBJ2-1; possible D gene TRBD2, 5 bases. The sequencing sample was made of blood. This clonotype was obtained from a man aged 18 to 29 with Graves' ophthalmopathy. The CDR3 is CASSVDGNPYNEQFF. The CDR3 nucleotides read TGTGCCAGCAGCGTAGACGGGAACCCCTACAATGAGCAGTTCTTC.